These 26 T cell receptor beta chains came from one sample sequenced in a study of shared clonotypes between healthy human individuals. Profiling relied on immunoSEQ multiplex PCR, and the TCRdb table lists in-frame clones only, not all of them. The data show nearly 1 million clones, about three quarters seen once. Sequences were obtained from memory CD4+ T cells sorted from blood. The subset is: CD45RA-negative fraction. These receptors came from a man between 18 and 29 years old in good health.

This clone was observed a handful of times. The V gene is TRBV6-1, the J gene TRBJ1-6; D perhaps matches TRBD1 (6 bases). The CDR3 is 15 amino acids. Germline V lookup: CDR1 MNHNS, CDR2 SASEGT. V lost 9 bases and J 0 bases, leaving 12 bases between the germline ends. In DNA, the CDR3 is TGTGCCAGTCAGGGGATCAGCTCCTATAATTCACCCCTCCACTTT. Protein: CASQGISSYNSPLHF.

The chain couples TRBV19 to TRBJ2-3; D gene ambiguous. The V and J ends lost 6 bases and 9 bases respectively, with 10 bases between them. The CDR3 spans 11 residues. Germline V CDR1 and CDR2: LNHDA, SQIVND (reference sequence). CDR3 amino acids: CASRLGNTQYF. CDR3 nucleotides: TGTGCCAGTAGGCTGGGCAACACGCAGTATTTT. The full variable domain, completed using reference TRBV19 and TRBJ2-3, is DGGITQSPKYLFRKEGQNVTLSCEQNLNHDAMYWYRQDPGQGLRLIYYSQIVNDFQKGDIAEGYSVSREKKESFPLTVTSAQKNPTAFYLCASRLGNTQYFGPGTRLTVL.

The chain uses TRBV2 and TRBJ1-5; D gene uncertain. The V gene lost 11 bases and the J gene lost 3 bases, with 17 bases spanning the gap. Germline V gene data show CDR1 as SNHLY and CDR2 as FYNNEI. The CDR3 is 14 residues long. DNA for the CDR3: TGTGCCTCCCATCGGGAGGCGATCAATCAGCCCCAGCATTTT. Protein: CASHREAINQPQHF.

Points on this clone: One end of the junction fails to match germline, which may point to a read error. The chain couples TRBV7-7 to TRBJ1-1, with a possible D match to TRBD1 (5 bases). The CDR3 is 13 amino acids. The germline V gene encodes CDR1 SSHAT and CDR2 FNYEAQ (reference sequence). DNA for the CDR3: TGTGCTAGCAGCACAGGACTCAACACTGAAGCTTTCTTT. It yields the protein CASSTGLNTEAFF.

This chain uses TRBV5-1 with TRBJ2-2, with 12 bases identical to TRBD1. The CDR3 runs 18 residues. The germline V gene encodes CDR1 SGHRS and CDR2 YFSETQ. With 1 base clipped from V and 3 bases from J, the junction kept 7 bases outside the gene matches. DNA for the CDR3: TGCGCCAGCAGCTTGTCGGGACAGGGGGCGAAGGACACCGGGGAGCTGTTTTTT. Its protein is CASSLSGQGAKDTGELFF. Filled out from reference TRBV5-1 and TRBJ2-2, the complete variable domain reads KAGVTQTPRYLIKTRGQQVTLSCSPISGHRSVSWYQQTPGQGLQFLFEYFSETQRNKGNFPGRFSGRQFSNSRSEMNVSTLELGDSALYLCASSLSGQGAKDTGELFFGEGSRLTVL.

The chain combines TRBV28 with TRBJ1-2, with D possibly being TRBD1 (6 bases). The CDR3 extends over 13 amino acids. Germline lookup yields CDR1 MDHEN and CDR2 SYDVKM. V lost 5 bases and J 4 bases, leaving 11 bases between the germline ends. The CDR3 loop reads CASSRGQSYGYTF. CDR3 DNA: TGTGCCAGCAGTCGAGGACAGAGCTATGGCTACACCTTC.

The V call is TRBV13, the J call TRBJ1-1; no definite D call. Per germline, CDR1 PRHDT and CDR2 FYEKMQ (reference sequence). The CDR3 extends over 13 amino acids. V lost 3 bases to trimming and J lost 4 bases, with 9 bases between them. CDR3 in amino acids: CASSFNEATEAFF. Here the CDR3 DNA reads TGTGCCAGCAGCTTTAATGAAGCCACTGAAGCTTTCTTT.

The CDR3 sequence is CASSQGEGSYEQYF. The CDR3, as DNA: TGTGCCAGCAGCCAAGGGGAGGGATCCTACGAGCAGTACTTC. V gene TRBV4-2 combines with J gene TRBJ2-7; 7 bases align to TRBD2. In germline, CDR1 is LGHNA, CDR2 YNFKEQ. CDR3 length: 14 amino acids. Losses at the gene ends were 1 base for V and 1 base for J; bases not matched to a gene: 1.

This chain connects TRBV6-4 to TRBJ1-1; D unclear. CDR3 length: 16 residues. Germline V gene sequence: CDR1 MRHNA, CDR2 SNTAGT. Trimming stripped 4 bases from V and 0 bases from J, with 15 bases between. The CDR3 sequence: CASSGSSSIMNTEAFF. The CDR3 nucleotides are TGTGCCAGCAGTGGTTCTTCTAGCATCATGAACACTGAAGCTTTCTTT.

The chain combines TRBV5-8 with TRBJ2-1, with D tentatively TRBD1 (5 bases). Germline CDR1 is SGHTS and CDR2 is YDEGEE. CDR3 length: 15 amino acids. V was trimmed by 0 bases and J by 7 bases, leaving 14 bases between them. Here the CDR3 DNA reads TGTGCCAGCAGCTTGGGACAGAACAAGGGGAATGAGCAGTTCTTC. Translation: CASSLGQNKGNEQFF. The complete variable domain, with remaining parts taken from reference TRBV5-8 and TRBJ2-1, reads EAGVTQSPTHLIKTRGQQATLRCSPISGHTSVYWYQQALGLGLQFLLWYDEGEERNRGNFPPRFSGRQFPNYSSELNVNALELEDSALYLCASSLGQNKGNEQFFGPGTRLTVL.

With regard to this clone: Other DNA sequences of this sample code for an identical CDR3. This sequence joins TRBV4-1 and TRBJ2-5, with D perhaps matching TRBD2 (6 bases). V lost 0 bases to trimming and J lost 3 bases, with 8 bases between them. The CDR3 covers 14 residues. Germline CDR1 MGHRA, CDR2 YSYEKL. CDR3 region: CASSQDGGKETQYF. The CDR3 DNA is TGCGCCAGCAGCCAAGATGGAGGGAAAGAGACCCAGTACTTC.

The chain employs TRBV7-2 and TRBJ2-5; the D call may be TRBD1 or TRBD2 (5 bases each). The CDR3 runs 14 residues. V lost 3 bases and J lost 5, with 13 bases in between. From germline, CDR1 is SGHTA and CDR2 FQGNSA. As DNA, the CDR3 is TGTGCCAGCAGCTTTAACGGGGCTCGGGAGACCCAGTACTTC. Protein: CASSFNGARETQYF.

The rearrangement uses TRBV9 and TRBJ1-5; D unresolved. Trimming removed 4 bases at V and 8 bases at J, with 13 bases between. This CDR3 has 13 amino acids. The germline V gene encodes CDR1 SGDLS and CDR2 YYNGEE. The CDR3 protein is CASSPSHREPQHF. The DNA of the CDR3 is TGTGCCAGCAGCCCGTCACACCGGGAGCCCCAGCATTTT. The full variable domain, its missing parts supplied by reference TRBV9 and TRBJ1-5, is DSGVTQTPKHLITATGQRVTLRCSPRSGDLSVYWYQQSLDQGLQFLIQYYNGEERAKGNILERFSAQQFPDLHSELNLSSLELGDSALYFCASSPSHREPQHFGDGTRLSIL.

The chain carries TRBV2 and TRBJ1-2; D unresolved. The CDR3 is 13 residues long. The germline V gene has CDR1 SNHLY and CDR2 FYNNEI. Trimming removed 3 bases at V and 3 bases at J, with 8 bases between. The CDR3 spells CASSEYSDYGYTF. DNA of the CDR3: TGTGCCAGCAGTGAGTACAGCGACTATGGCTACACCTTC.

To note about this clone: Other DNA variants within this sample encode the same CDR3. J is TRBJ2-5 and V is TRBV9; D call uncertain. The CDR3 runs 13 residues. Germline V gene sequence: CDR1 SGDLS, CDR2 YYNGEE. V was cut by 2 bases and J by 5 bases, with 10 bases left in between. This CDR3 is CASSVGPRETQYF. In nucleotides, the CDR3 is TGTGCCAGCAGCGTTGGTCCTCGTGAGACCCAGTACTTC.

The J gene is TRBJ1-2, the V gene TRBV30; 8 bases are shared with TRBD1. CDR3 length: 15 amino acids. V lost 6 bases to trimming and J lost 2 bases; unmatched junction nucleotides: 11. CDR1 and CDR2 from the germline V gene are GTSNPN and SVGIG (reference sequence). Written as DNA, the CDR3 is TGTGCCTGTAGGACAGGGCTACAAAGAAACTATGGCTACACCTTC. Translation: CACRTGLQRNYGYTF.

This sequence joins TRBV5-1 and TRBJ2-3, with TRBD2 matching 8 bases. This CDR3 is built from 16 residues. V trimming: 4 bases; J trimming: 6 bases; junction bases outside the gene matches: 13. Per the germline V gene, CDR1 is SGHRS and CDR2 is YFSETQ. CDR3 nucleotides: TGCGCCAGCAGCCGAGAGAGAGCGGGAGAGGCTGATACGCAGTATTTT. Amino acid sequence: CASSRERAGEADTQYF.

Regarding this clone: A clone one base away is much larger, so this may be a read error. The J gene is TRBJ1-1, the V gene TRBV7-8; D unclear. This CDR3 is 14 amino acids long. Trimming shortened V by 1 base and J by 1 base, and 7 bases separated the two germline ends. Germline CDR1 and CDR2: SGHVS and FQNEAQ. The CDR3 loop reads CASSLGRSNTEAFF. The CDR3, as DNA: TGTGCCAGCAGCTTAGGGCGGTCGAACACTGAAGCTTTCTTT. Based on the CDR3 plus reference TRBV7-8 and TRBJ1-1, the full variable domain is GAGVSQSPRYKVAKRGQDVALRCDPISGHVSLFWYQQALGQGPEFLTYFQNEAQLDKSGLPSDRFFAERPEGSVSTLKIQRTQQEDSAVYLCASSLGRSNTEAFFGQGTRLTVV.

The chain uses TRBV11-2 and TRBJ1-1; D is perhaps TRBD1 (5 bases). Trimming took off 5 bases at V and 5 bases at J, with 15 bases between the two ends. The CDR3 spans 14 residues. Germline CDR1 is SGHAT and CDR2 is FQNNGV. CDR3 in DNA: TGTGCCAGCAGCGCACGACAGTTTGGGACTGAAGCTTTCTTT. Protein sequence: CASSARQFGTEAFF.

The V and J genes are TRBV15 and TRBJ1-4; D may be TRBD1 (5 bases). V lost 0 bases and J lost 13, with 15 bases in between. This CDR3 region has 14 residues. Germline V lookup: CDR1 LNHNV, CDR2 YYDKDF (reference sequence). The DNA for the CDR3 is TGTGCCACCAGCAGAGACGGGACGCTTGGTGGACTGTTTTTT. Translating it yields CATSRDGTLGGLFF. The whole variable domain, filled in from reference TRBV15 and TRBJ1-4, reads DAMVIQNPRYQVTQFGKPVTLSCSQTLNHNVMYWYQQKSSQAPKLLFHYYDKDFNNEADTPDNFQSRRPNTSFCFLDIRSPGLGDTAMYLCATSRDGTLGGLFFGSGTQLSVL.

The table lists this clone with a count of one. The chain carries TRBV27 and TRBJ1-6, with TRBD1 identical over 7 bases. Germline V gives CDR1 MNHEY, CDR2 SMNVEV (reference sequence). The ends lost 7 bases at V and 9 bases at J; junction bases unmatched: 9. CDR3 size: 14 residues. CDR3 in DNA: TGTGCCAGCACCAGAGACAGGGCTCGTTCACCCCTCCACTTT. As protein: CASTRDRARSPLHF.

The V gene is TRBV10-3, the J gene TRBJ2-7; D is perhaps TRBD1 (6 bases). The CDR3 length is 16 residues. Germline CDR1 is ENHRY and CDR2 is SYGVKD. Trimming removed 4 bases from V and 2 bases from J, with 18 bases in between. The CDR3 region has the DNA TGTGCCATCAGTGTGATAACCGGGACAAGACCCTACGAGCAGTACTTC. The encoded protein is CAISVITGTRPYEQYF.

The V and J genes are TRBV6-5 and TRBJ2-5; the match to TRBD2 covers 8 bases. The end of the DNA is better explained by TRBJ2-7, so the J call may be wrong. The germline V gene encodes CDR1 MNHEY and CDR2 SVGAGI. The CDR3 spans 15 residues. The CDR3 sequence: CASTPGGAYSYEQYF. CDR3 DNA sequence: TGTGCCAGCACCCCCGGGGGGGCCTACTCCTACGAGCAGTACTTC.

The rearrangement uses TRBV11-2 and TRBJ2-2; no clear D. The length of the CDR3 is 14 residues. The germline CDR1 and CDR2 sequences are SGHAT and FQNNGV. V was trimmed by 10 bases and J by 2 bases, leaving 14 bases between them. The DNA of the CDR3 is TGTGCCACCAAGGTTCTAGGAAACACCGGGGAGCTGTTTTTT. It codes for CATKVLGNTGELFF.

This chain links TRBV6-1 with TRBJ1-5, with a possible D match to TRBD1 (6 bases). Per germline, CDR1 MNHNS and CDR2 SASEGT. V was cut by 6 bases and J by 6 bases, with 12 bases left in between. The CDR3 runs 13 residues. The CDR3 loop reads CASRNRAPQPQHF. The CDR3 bases are TGTGCCAGCAGGAACAGGGCCCCTCAGCCCCAGCATTTT.

The table lists this clone with many counts. The chain combines TRBV2 with TRBJ1-1; 12 bases align to TRBD1. The length of the CDR3 is 15 residues. Germline CDR1 reads SNHLY; CDR2 reads FYNNEI. J lost 2 bases, V lost 7 bases, and 5 bases had no gene match. The CDR3 region is CASTGDRGRNTEAFF. CDR3 nucleotide sequence: TGTGCCAGCACCGGGGACAGGGGGCGAAACACTGAAGCTTTCTTT.